This T cell receptor (beta chain) originates from a study of beta chain features in type 1 diabetes. Reverse transcription of all isolated RNA meant that expressed TCRB transcripts were sequenced. Repertoires were generated with immunoSEQ multiplex PCR, while TCRdb's copy carries only in-frame clones and drops some. Here the sample spans more than 300,000 clones, around 8% being singletons. The CDR3 consists of 17 residues. Per germline, CDR1 SGHRS and CDR2 YFSETQ. The V and J ends lost 0 bases and 0 bases respectively, with 13 bases between them. Material: central memory CD4+ T cells from blood. V is TRBV5-1 and J is TRBJ1-3; D gene ambiguous. This receptor was identified in a woman aged 18-29 years in good health. The CDR3 loop is CASSLAGLQSSGNTIYF. The CDR3 DNA is TGCGCCAGCAGCTTGGCCGGCCTACAGAGCTCTGGAAACACCATATATTTT.